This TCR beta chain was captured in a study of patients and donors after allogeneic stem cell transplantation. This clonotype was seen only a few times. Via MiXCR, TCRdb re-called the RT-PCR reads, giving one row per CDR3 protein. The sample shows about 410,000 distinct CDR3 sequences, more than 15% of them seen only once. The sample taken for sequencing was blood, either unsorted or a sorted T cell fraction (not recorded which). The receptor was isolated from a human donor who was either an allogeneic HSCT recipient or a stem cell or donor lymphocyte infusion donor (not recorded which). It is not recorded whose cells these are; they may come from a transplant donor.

The CDR3 here is CASSLDRLAGDNEQFF. In DNA form, the CDR3 reads TGTGCCAGCAGTTTAGATAGACTAGCGGGAGACAATGAGCAGTTCTTC. V usage is TRBV12-3 or TRBV12-4 and J usage is TRBJ2-1; TRBD2 agrees at 12 bases. V shed 1 base and J 5 bases; nucleotides not matched to a gene: 3. The CDR3 has 16 residues.